This TCR beta chain was identified in a study of shared clonotypes between healthy human individuals. General study results and limits: Researchers found naive subsets generally carried larger estimated richness than memory subsets. Rarefaction gave evidence that sorted-subset sequencing remained incomplete despite large depth. Around 5% of naive CD4 clonotypes were common to a few donors.

Generated by immunoSEQ multiplex PCR, the TCRdb table keeps only in-frame clones and is missing some. The sample yields about 2.4 million clones, roughly 93% seen once. With regard to this clone: The antigen is not known.

Naive CD45RA+ and memory CD45RA-negative subsets were split from CD4+ cells. V shed 8 bases and J 10 bases; nucleotides not matched to a gene: 17. Germline values: CDR1 GTSNPN, CDR2 SVGIG (reference sequence). CDR3 length equals 14 residues. The rearrangement uses TRBV30 and TRBJ2-1, with TRBD2 matching 7 bases. Specimen: naive CD4+ T cells from PBMCs. Subset reported: CD45RA+ positively selected. The source of this sequence is a man aged 18 to 29 in good health. Some clones in this sample may be carry-over from other donors' samples. CDR3 region: CAGSRGSYNKEQFF. The CDR3 DNA is TGTGCCGGGTCCCGCGGGAGCTACAATAAGGAGCAGTTCTTC.